Below, 15 T cell receptor beta chains from the same sample are listed, as sequenced in a study of T cell repertoires in cytomegalovirus infection (dated by TCRdb to 2018 to 2020). Sequencing was carried out with an Illumina HiSeq 1500. TCRdb reworked the public reads: Q25 trimming with fastp, MiXCR clone assembly, productive beta chains retained. Rows with a matching CDR3 protein are joined into one entry that keeps the most common DNA and genes. This sample gives 500,000 to 600,000 distinct CDR3 sequences in total; approximately 16% of them show up just once. The biggest ten clones account for roughly 25% of the sample. What was sequenced was CD8+ T cells from PBMCs. These receptors came from a human donor in good health (CMV status not recorded). Some clones in this sample may be carry-over from other donors' samples.

The chain carries TRBV27 and TRBJ2-3; 9 bases line up with TRBD2. With V trimmed by 5 bases and J by 0 bases, 6 bases remained unmatched. The CDR3 length is 16 residues. In germline, CDR1 is MNHEY, CDR2 SMNVEV (reference sequence). The DNA for the CDR3 is TGTGCCAGCAGTCCCTCTAGCGGGGACAGCACAGATACGCAGTATTTT. Translating gives CASSPSSGDSTDTQYF.

This clonotype appeared once. The gene calls are TRBV27 and TRBJ2-3; no reliable D call. The CDR3 runs to 13 residues. Trimming shortened V by 5 bases and J by 5 bases, and 11 bases separated the two germline ends. In germline, CDR1 is MNHEY, CDR2 SMNVEV (reference sequence). In DNA form, the CDR3 reads TGTGCCAGCAGTCCTCACTCCTTAGATACGCAGTATTTT. This encodes CASSPHSLDTQYF.

This clonotype was found many times. This chain joins TRBV9 and TRBJ1-5; D is ambiguous. The CDR3 has 16 amino acids. The V gene's germline CDR1 is SGDLS and CDR2 YYNGEE. Trimming removed 4 bases from V and 2 bases from J, with 16 bases in between. The CDR3 sequence: CASSPGGAYGNQPQHF. The CDR3 nucleotides read TGTGCCAGCAGCCCGGGTGGTGCCTATGGCAATCAGCCCCAGCATTTT.

This clonotype was seen more than once but under ten times. The gene calls are TRBV5-1 and TRBJ1-4, with 9 positions matching TRBD1. Unmatched junction bases numbered 10, after V lost 4 bases and J lost 0 bases. The CDR3 consists of 18 residues. Germline V gives CDR1 SGHRS, CDR2 YFSETQ. CDR3 loop: CASSPRDRETTTNEKLFF. Written as DNA, the CDR3 is TGCGCCAGCAGCCCTCGGGACAGGGAGACTACAACTAATGAAAAACTGTTTTTT.

This clonotype appeared a few times. The chain joins TRBV5-6 to TRBJ2-4, with 10 bases fitting TRBD1. V lost 3 bases, J lost 10 bases, and 4 bases stayed unmatched. In germline, CDR1 is SGHDT, CDR2 YYEEEE. This CDR3 is 13 amino acids long. The CDR3 DNA reads as TGTGCCAGCAGCTGGGACAGGGGAAAAATTCAGTACTTC. Amino acids: CASSWDRGKIQYF.

This clonotype has a count of ten or more. V gene TRBV11-2 combines with J gene TRBJ1-5; D is undetermined. This CDR3 is 13 amino acids long. Trimming removed 1 base from V and 6 bases from J, with 7 bases in between. Germline V gene data show CDR1 as SGHAT and CDR2 as FQNNGV. Here the CDR3 DNA reads TGTGCCAGCAGCTTAGGTTCGGCTCAGCCCCAGCATTTT. It codes for CASSLGSAQPQHF. Variable domain in full (rest from reference TRBV11-2 and TRBJ1-5): EAGVAQSPRYKIIEKRQSVAFWCNPISGHATLYWYQQILGQGPKLLIQFQNNGVVDDSQLPKDRFSAERLKGVDSTLKIQPAKLEDSAVYLCASSLGSAQPQHFGDGTRLSIL.

This clonotype has a handful of counts. The chain links TRBV20-1 to TRBJ2-7; 7 bases are a match to TRBD1. V was clipped by 5 bases and J by 7 bases; unmatched bases: 17. The CDR3 spans 15 residues. The germline V gene has CDR1 DFQATT and CDR2 SNEGSKA (reference sequence). The CDR3 spells CSADPLEAGGVEQYF. The CDR3 DNA sequence: TGCAGTGCTGATCCCCTCGAGGCAGGGGGTGTAGAGCAGTACTTC.

This clonotype was observed a single time. The junction differs from germline at one of its ends, possibly a read error. This chain connects TRBV7-2 to TRBJ2-5; 9 bases match TRBD2. The CDR3 sequence is 15 residues long. The V gene's germline CDR1 is SGHTA and CDR2 FQGNSA. CDR3 in amino acids: CASSSLSGGMETKYF. The CDR3 DNA sequence: TGTGCCAGCAGCTCCCTGAGCGGGGGGATGGAGACCAAGTACTTC.

The chain joins TRBV6-2 or TRBV6-3 to TRBJ1-3; 12 nucleotides line up with TRBD1. With 2 bases clipped from V and 2 bases from J, the junction kept 4 bases outside the gene matches. CDR1 is MNHEY, CDR2 SVGEGT, per germline. CDR3 length: 17 amino acids. CDR3 loop: CASSYLRDRGPGNTIYF. The CDR3 region has the DNA TGTGCCAGCAGTTACCTCCGGGACAGGGGGCCTGGAAACACCATATATTTT.

This clonotype was observed many times. This rearrangement joins TRBV6-1 to TRBJ2-1, with 16 nucleotides matching TRBD2. In germline, CDR1 is MNHNS, CDR2 SASEGT. CDR3 size: 17 residues. J lost 8 bases, V lost 0 bases, and 4 bases had no gene match. The DNA for the CDR3 is TGTGCCAGCAGTGAAGCTCCGGGACTAGCGGGAGGGTATGAGCAGTTCTTC. Protein sequence: CASSEAPGLAGGYEQFF.

The chain employs TRBV27 and TRBJ2-6; TRBD1 might be the D (5 bases). CDR1 is MNHEY, CDR2 SMNVEV, per germline (reference sequence). The CDR3 length is 17 residues. Trimming left V 5 bases short and J 2 bases short, with 16 bases between. The CDR3 loop reads CASSQQVRVTGANVLTF. DNA of the CDR3: TGTGCCAGCAGTCAACAGGTCAGGGTGACTGGGGCCAACGTCCTGACTTTC. Combining the CDR3 with reference TRBV27 and TRBJ2-6 gives the whole variable domain EAQVTQNPRYLITVTGKKLTVTCSQNMNHEYMSWYRQDPGLGLRQIYYSMNVEVTDKGDVPEGYKVSRKEKRNFPLILESPSPNQTSLYFCASSQQVRVTGANVLTFGAGSRLTVL.

This clonotype was picked up one time. This sequence joins TRBV6-1 and TRBJ2-7, with TRBD2 as a possible D gene (5 bases). The DNA end is a closer match to TRBJ2-1, so the J assignment may be wrong. The CDR3 extends over 13 amino acids. Germline-derived CDR1 and CDR2 are MNHNS and SASEGT. CDR3 loop: CASSEGLPYEQFF. The CDR3 nucleotides read TGTGCCAGCAGTGAAGGACTACCCTACGAGCAGTTCTTC.

This chain uses TRBV24-1 with TRBJ2-1; D is possibly TRBD2 (5 bases). Trimming removed 2 bases from V and 0 bases from J, with 10 bases in between. Looked up from germline, CDR1 is KGHDR and CDR2 is SFDVKD. The CDR3 has 16 amino acids. CDR3 DNA sequence: TGTGCCACCAGTGATTGGCGGGCGTACTCCTACAATGAGCAGTTCTTC. Translating it yields CATSDWRAYSYNEQFF.

The V and J genes are TRBV25-1 and TRBJ1-6; 8 positions agree with TRBD1. This CDR3 comprises 12 residues. CDR1 and CDR2 (germline): MGHDK, SYGVNS. V was clipped by 3 bases and J by 14 bases; unmatched bases: 3. The CDR3 region has the DNA TGTGCCAGCAGTGAGGGACAGGCCACCCTCCACTTT. Amino acid sequence: CASSEGQATLHF. Full variable domain (outside the CDR3, taken from reference TRBV25-1 and TRBJ1-6): EADIYQTPRYLVIGTGKKITLECSQTMGHDKMYWYQQDPGMELHLIHYSYGVNSTEKGDLSSESTVSRIRTEHFPLTLESARPSHTSQYLCASSEGQATLHFGNGTRLTVT.

This clonotype was picked up many times. The CDR3 DNA sequence: TGTGCCACTTCCACTAGCGGGATCACAGATACGCAGTATTTT. This codes for CATSTSGITDTQYF. The chain combines TRBV19 with TRBJ2-3; the match to TRBD2 covers 10 bases. The CDR3 is 14 amino acids. V lost 10 bases, J lost 2 bases, and 6 bases stayed unmatched. The germline gives CDR1 LNHDA, CDR2 SQIVND (reference sequence).